The 2 T cell receptor beta chains presented below share a single source sample, sequenced in a study of cytomegalovirus exposure and HLA in healthy donors. Clones were read by immunoSEQ multiplex PCR, and TCRdb kept only the in-frame ones, dropping some. The sample carries 150,000 to 200,000 clones, roughly 81% recorded once. The source material was PBMCs. The receptor set was obtained from a woman younger than 45 in good health and CMV-seronegative.

This chain joins TRBV19 and TRBJ1-1; 8 positions match TRBD1. Germline-derived CDR1 and CDR2 are LNHDA and SQIVND (reference sequence). With 5 bases clipped from V and 2 bases from J, the junction kept 13 bases outside the gene matches. The CDR3 runs to 17 residues. The CDR3: CASSDDRGSLGNTEAFF. DNA for the CDR3: TGTGCCAGTAGTGACGACAGGGGTAGTCTCGGTAACACTGAAGCTTTCTTT.

With regard to this clone: Sequence at one end of the junction differs from germline and may be a read error. The gene calls are TRBV10-1 and TRBJ2-1, with TRBD1 identical over 9 bases. Germline assignment: CDR1 WNHNN and CDR2 SYGVQD (reference sequence). The CDR3 totals 14 residues. The CDR3 region is CASSPGTGYSEQFF. CDR3 sequence (DNA): TGCGCCAGCAGTCCCGGGACAGGGTACAGTGAGCAGTTCTTC.